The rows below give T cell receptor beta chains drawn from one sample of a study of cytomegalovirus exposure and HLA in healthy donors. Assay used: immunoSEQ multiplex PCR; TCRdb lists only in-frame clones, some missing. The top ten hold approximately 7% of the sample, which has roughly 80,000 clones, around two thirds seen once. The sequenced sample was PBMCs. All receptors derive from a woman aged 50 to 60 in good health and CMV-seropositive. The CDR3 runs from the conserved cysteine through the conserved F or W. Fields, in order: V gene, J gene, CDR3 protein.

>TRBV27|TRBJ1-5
CASSPRDSQNQPQHF
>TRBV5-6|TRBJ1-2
CASSSGTFTRGYTF
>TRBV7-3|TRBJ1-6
CASSLTGERIQPLHF
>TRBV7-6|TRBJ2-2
CASSSGFTGELFF
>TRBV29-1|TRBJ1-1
CSAGTGVAEAFF
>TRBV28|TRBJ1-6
CAGLDNSPLHF
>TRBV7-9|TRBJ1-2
CASSWTGVKDYGYTF
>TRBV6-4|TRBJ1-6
CASSEADRVKESPLHF
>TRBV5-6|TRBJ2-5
CASSQAGARGETQYF
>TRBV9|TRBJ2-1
CASSQTSGGADEQFF
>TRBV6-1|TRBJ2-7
CASRRTTGAGNEQYF
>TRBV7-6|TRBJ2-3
CASSFGTITDTQYF
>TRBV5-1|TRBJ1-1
CASSFYRENTEAFF
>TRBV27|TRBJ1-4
CASSFGEKLFF
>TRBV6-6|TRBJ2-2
CASTHRGGNTGELFF
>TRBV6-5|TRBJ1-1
CAVGAGIGTEAFF
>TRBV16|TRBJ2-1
CASSGGGDRGPLGGHNEQFF
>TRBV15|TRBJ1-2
CATSKTQGNGYTF
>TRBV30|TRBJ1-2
CAWRTGDGYTF
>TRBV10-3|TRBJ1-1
CAVGGVVTEAFF
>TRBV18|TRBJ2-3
CASSPPPRDTQYF
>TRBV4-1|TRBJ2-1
CASSSRYTSGDLYNEQFF
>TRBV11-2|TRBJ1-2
CASSFSSGPNYGYTF
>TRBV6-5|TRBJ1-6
CASTDRGNSPLHF
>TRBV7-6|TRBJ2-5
CASSSTRGVETQYF
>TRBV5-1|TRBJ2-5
CASSDQGEETQYF
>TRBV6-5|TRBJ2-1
CASSYGAQDIAKFF
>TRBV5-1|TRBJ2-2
CASSFGAGELFF